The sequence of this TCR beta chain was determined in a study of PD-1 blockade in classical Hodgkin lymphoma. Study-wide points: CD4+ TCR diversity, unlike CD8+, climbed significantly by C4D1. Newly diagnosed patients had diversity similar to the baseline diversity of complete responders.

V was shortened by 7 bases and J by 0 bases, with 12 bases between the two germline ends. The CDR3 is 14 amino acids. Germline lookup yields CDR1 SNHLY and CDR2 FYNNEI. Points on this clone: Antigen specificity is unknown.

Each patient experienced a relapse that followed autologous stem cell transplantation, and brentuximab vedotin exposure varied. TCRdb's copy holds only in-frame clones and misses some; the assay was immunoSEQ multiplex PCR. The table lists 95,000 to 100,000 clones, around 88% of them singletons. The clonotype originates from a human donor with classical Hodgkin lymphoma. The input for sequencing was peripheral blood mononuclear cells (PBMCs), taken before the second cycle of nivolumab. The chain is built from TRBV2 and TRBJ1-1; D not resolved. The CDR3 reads CASIRRAMNTEAFF. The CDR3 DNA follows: TGTGCCAGCATTCGCCGGGCTATGAACACTGAAGCTTTCTTT.